The rows below give T cell receptor beta chains drawn from one sample of a study of CD8 T cells in Susac syndrome. TCRdb redid the calling of the immunoSEQ multiplex PCR reads with MiXCR, one entry per CDR3 protein. Of some 65,000 distinct CDR3 sequences listed, approximately 94% are singletons. Sequenced: CD8+ T cells from PBMCs. Receptors were obtained from a human donor with multiple sclerosis. Both conserved end residues are trimmed from each CDR3. Each record gives: J gene, V gene, CDR3 protein.

j_gene: TRBJ2-7; v_gene: TRBV14; CDR3aa: ASSQIRGPRHEQY
j_gene: TRBJ2-7; v_gene: TRBV20-1; CDR3aa: SASPPGRVNEQY
j_gene: TRBJ1-2; v_gene: TRBV13; CDR3aa: ASSLDRGTGYT
j_gene: TRBJ2-1; v_gene: TRBV4-1; CDR3aa: ASSQMADHNEQF
j_gene: TRBJ2-3; v_gene: TRBV9; CDR3aa: ASSSGEGLAGDTQY
j_gene: TRBJ1-5; v_gene: TRBV9; CDR3aa: ASSVVTPSNQPQH
j_gene: TRBJ2-7; v_gene: TRBV5-4; CDR3aa: ASSLGQGGTDEQY
j_gene: TRBJ1-1; v_gene: TRBV20-1; CDR3aa: SARTGNTEAF
j_gene: TRBJ1-1; v_gene: TRBV30; CDR3aa: AWRPENTEAF
j_gene: TRBJ1-2; v_gene: TRBV5-6; CDR3aa: ASSFPNPVDGYT
j_gene: TRBJ1-2; v_gene: TRBV5-1; CDR3aa: ASSQEVRSGYT
j_gene: TRBJ2-3; v_gene: TRBV28; CDR3aa: ASSLRGGTPDTQY
j_gene: TRBJ2-5; v_gene: TRBV3-1; CDR3aa: ASSSGGETQETQY
j_gene: TRBJ1-2; v_gene: TRBV30; CDR3aa: AWMPLLSYGYT
j_gene: TRBJ2-3; v_gene: TRBV27; CDR3aa: ASSQGGPDTQY
j_gene: TRBJ2-2; v_gene: TRBV27; CDR3aa: ASSPPYRVATGELF
j_gene: TRBJ2-7; v_gene: TRBV19; CDR3aa: ASSLGQGFSEQY
j_gene: TRBJ2-1; v_gene: TRBV28; CDR3aa: ASSLKGDEQF
j_gene: TRBJ2-1; v_gene: TRBV7-9; CDR3aa: ASSYPGPTAGNEQF
j_gene: TRBJ2-3; v_gene: TRBV6-5; CDR3aa: ASSTGGGGADTQY
j_gene: TRBJ2-1; v_gene: TRBV28; CDR3aa: ASSPQAHSEF
j_gene: TRBJ2-1; v_gene: TRBV20-1; CDR3aa: SASEDRSSYNEQF